This passage covers 2 T cell receptor beta chains from one sample sequenced in a study of blood T cell repertoires in COVID-19. The data were produced by immunoSEQ multiplex PCR, yet TCRdb's version contains in-frame clones alone and is incomplete. Of roughly 140,000 clones listed, under 90% are singletons. Sequenced input: peripheral blood. All receptors come from a man in his sixties with acute or convalescent COVID-19.

The chain joins TRBV19 to TRBJ1-2, with D maybe TRBD1 (5 bases). Germline V gives CDR1 LNHDA, CDR2 SQIVND (reference sequence). V was cut by 1 base and J by 0 bases, with 18 bases left in between. CDR3 length: 18 amino acids. CDR3 bases: TGTGCCAGTAGTATAGCCCGCCTTGAGGACACGACTAACTATGGCTACACCTTC. Protein product: CASSIARLEDTTNYGYTF.

The V call is TRBV19, the J call TRBJ1-6, with 8 bases matching TRBD1. The CDR3 has 14 residues. J gave up 7 bases and V 4 bases, and 3 bases lay outside the gene matches. The germline gives CDR1 LNHDA, CDR2 SQIVND (reference sequence). The CDR3 here is CASSTTGANSPLHF. The CDR3 DNA is TGTGCCAGTAGTACGACAGGGGCAAATTCACCCCTCCACTTT.